This entry lists 29 T cell receptor beta chains sequenced from one sample in a study of T cells after yellow fever vaccination. TCRdb re-derived calls from the 5' RACE reads in MiXCR, one entry per CDR3 protein. This sample has about 350,000 distinct CDR3 sequences, with 7% to 9% found just once. Specimen: PBMCs, collected 45 days after the first yellow fever vaccination. The receptors were sampled from a man aged 18 to 30 who received the YFV17D yellow fever vaccine.

This clonotype was observed a few times. This chain joins TRBV6-5 and TRBJ1-2; tentatively, D is TRBD1 (6 bases). The CDR3 totals 12 residues. Germline loops: CDR1 MNHEY, CDR2 SVGAGI. V lost 8 bases and J lost 3, with 10 bases in between. CDR3 bases: TGTGCCAGCTCCCAGGGGTACTATGGCTACACCTTC. Residues: CASSQGYYGYTF.

This clonotype occurred many times. The chain has TRBV5-6 and TRBJ1-5, with D hard to call. CDR1 SGHDT and CDR2 YYEEEE come from the germline V gene. The CDR3 is 15 amino acids. The V gene lost 4 bases and the J gene lost 5 bases, with 16 bases spanning the gap. CDR3 nucleotides: TGTGCCAGCAGCACCTACCAGGCTGAAGATCAGCCCCAGCATTTT. Translated, it gives CASSTYQAEDQPQHF.

V gene TRBV27 combines with J gene TRBJ1-1, with D possibly TRBD1 on 5 matching bases. This CDR3 region has 14 residues. The germline gives CDR1 MNHEY, CDR2 SMNVEV (reference sequence). V was shortened by 7 bases and J by 3 bases, with 15 bases between the two germline ends. CDR3 coding DNA: TGTGCCAGCACCCAGGCCCAGGGTCACACTGAAGCTTTCTTT. It encodes CASTQAQGHTEAFF.

This clonotype showed up many times. This chain uses TRBV5-1 with TRBJ2-2, with D possibly being TRBD2 (5 bases). There are 15 residues in the CDR3. Germline lookup yields CDR1 SGHRS and CDR2 YFSETQ. The V end was cut by 4 bases, the J end by 3 bases, with 13 bases between. Written as DNA, the CDR3 is TGCGCCAGCAGCCCCCCGGACGGGGACACCGGGGAGCTGTTTTTT. The encoded protein is CASSPPDGDTGELFF.

This clonotype was observed a handful of times. This chain links TRBV6-5 with TRBJ2-1; 10 bases are a match to TRBD2. V lost 2 bases, J lost 0 bases, and 7 bases stayed unmatched. CDR3 length: 18 amino acids. Germline CDR1 MNHEY, CDR2 SVGAGI. The CDR3 reads CASSYPSGGRSSYNEQFF. The DNA of the CDR3 is TGTGCCAGCAGTTACCCTAGCGGGGGCCGGAGCTCCTACAATGAGCAGTTCTTC.

In its sample, this clonotype was seen a few times. This sequence joins TRBV7-3 and TRBJ1-2, with TRBD1 matching over 7 bases. The V segment lost 1 base and the J segment 4 bases; nucleotides outside the gene matches: 6. The CDR3 extends over 15 amino acids. CDR1 is SGHTA and CDR2 is FQGTGA in the germline V gene. The CDR3, as DNA: TGTGCCAGCAGCTTAATAGGGGGCGAGGGCTATGGCTACACCTTC. Its translation: CASSLIGGEGYGYTF.

In its sample, this clonotype is medium-sized. The genes are TRBV15 and TRBJ1-5; D not resolved. CDR1 is LNHNV, CDR2 YYDKDF, per germline (reference sequence). V lost 0 bases, J lost 3 bases, and 15 bases lay in between. This CDR3 has 17 amino acids. CDR3 DNA: TGTGCCACCAGCAGAGAATGGGCCGTTCCGTTCAATCAGCCCCAGCATTTT. Protein sequence: CATSREWAVPFNQPQHF. The full variable domain, its missing parts supplied by reference TRBV15 and TRBJ1-5, is DAMVIQNPRYQVTQFGKPVTLSCSQTLNHNVMYWYQQKSSQAPKLLFHYYDKDFNNEADTPDNFQSRRPNTSFCFLDIRSPGLGDTAMYLCATSREWAVPFNQPQHFGDGTRLSIL.

This clonotype was observed a few times. This chain connects TRBV12-3 or TRBV12-4 to TRBJ1-2, with D possibly matching TRBD1 (6 bases). This CDR3 spans 16 amino acids. V dropped 6 bases and J dropped 2 bases, with 19 bases sitting between them. This CDR3 reads CASSLIVGGRNYGYTF. As DNA, the CDR3 is TGTGCCAGCAGCCTTATCGTTGGGGGCAGGAACTATGGCTACACCTTC.

This chain joins TRBV10-1 and TRBJ2-7; D is perhaps TRBD1 or TRBD2 (5 bases each). The V gene lost 6 bases and the J gene lost 7 bases, with 16 bases spanning the gap. Germline CDR1 WNHNN, CDR2 SYGVQD (reference sequence). The CDR3 contains 13 residues. The CDR3 is CASSASAWGEQYF. The CDR3, as DNA: TGCGCCAGCAGCGCTTCGGCTTGGGGGGAGCAGTACTTC.

The chain links TRBV6-1 to TRBJ2-1, with a weak D call TRBD1 (6 bases). V was trimmed by 6 bases and J by 3 bases, leaving 9 bases between them. CDR1 and CDR2 (germline): MNHNS, SASEGT. The CDR3 runs to 13 residues. Here the CDR3 DNA reads TGTGCCAGCAGCCAGGGGTTCTACAATGAGCAGTTCTTC. The encoded protein is CASSQGFYNEQFF.

This clonotype was picked up many times. V and J are TRBV5-1 and TRBJ2-7, with unresolved D. V gave up 4 bases and J gave up 6 bases, with 17 bases separating them. CDR3 length: 14 amino acids. In germline, CDR1 is SGHRS, CDR2 YFSETQ. CDR3 bases: TGCGCCAGCAGCACCGGGCCAAGGTCAGTCGAGCAGTACTTC. It specifies CASSTGPRSVEQYF.

The chain has TRBV12-3 or TRBV12-4 and TRBJ2-3; 13 positions agree with TRBD2. The CDR3 covers 16 residues. The V and J ends lost 6 bases and 2 bases, in that order; junction bases with no gene match: 5. The CDR3 nucleotides read TGTGCCAGCAGCGGACTAGCGGGAGAGATCACAGATACGCAGTATTTT. Translation gives CASSGLAGEITDTQYF.

This chain links TRBV29-1 with TRBJ1-2; a possible D gene is TRBD1 (5 bases). The V end lost 6 bases, the J end lost 3 bases, and 8 bases lay between the germline ends. This CDR3 is built from 11 residues. Germline CDR1 is SQVTM and CDR2 is ANQGSEA. In DNA form, the CDR3 reads TGCAGCGTGCTGGGACACTATGGCTACACCTTC. Translating it yields CSVLGHYGYTF.

This clonotype was found a few times. The chain joins TRBV15 to TRBJ2-2; D is unresolved. From germline, CDR1 is LNHNV and CDR2 YYDKDF (reference sequence). The CDR3 consists of 14 residues. The V end was cut by 1 base, the J end by 4 bases, with 7 bases between. The CDR3 nucleotides read TGTGCCACCAGCAGAGTCCGGCTCACCGGGGAGCTGTTTTTT. Amino acid sequence: CATSRVRLTGELFF.

The CDR3 DNA reads as TGTGCCAGCAGCTTATACCAGAAAGGCTACACCTTC. Translated, it gives CASSLYQKGYTF. This chain connects TRBV7-2 to TRBJ1-2; D unresolved. Per the germline V gene, CDR1 is SGHTA and CDR2 is FQGNSA. This CDR3 is built from 12 residues. Trimming took off 2 bases at V and 8 bases at J, with 9 bases between the two ends.

V and J are TRBV29-1 and TRBJ1-2; 7 bases are a match to TRBD1. The CDR3 consists of 13 residues. Germline loops: CDR1 SQVTM, CDR2 ANQGSEA. CDR3 in amino acids: CSGRRGLRYGYTF. In DNA, the CDR3 is TGCAGTGGGAGGAGGGGGCTTCGCTATGGCTACACCTTC.

This clonotype has more than one count but fewer than ten. The CDR3 nucleotides are TGCGCCAGCAGCCCCGGACAGGGGGTTTCACCCCTCCACTTT. Amino acids: CASSPGQGVSPLHF. The J gene is TRBJ1-6, the V gene TRBV4-3, with 10 bases identical to TRBD1. From germline, CDR1 is LGHNA and CDR2 YSLEER. The V gene end was trimmed by 4 bases and the J gene end by 9 bases; junction bases not matched to a gene: 3. CDR3 length: 14 amino acids.

The CDR3 loop is CASSLQTQYF. CDR3 DNA sequence: TGTGCCAGCAGTCTCCAGACCCAGTACTTC. V gene TRBV2 combines with J gene TRBJ2-5, with unresolved D. Trimming took 5 bases from V and 6 from J, leaving 4 bases between them. The germline V gene encodes CDR1 SNHLY and CDR2 FYNNEI. The CDR3 is made up of 10 amino acids. Full variable domain (rest looked up from reference TRBV2 and TRBJ2-5): EPEVTQTPSHQVTQMGQEVILRCVPISNHLYFYWYRQILGQKVEFLVSFYNNEISEKSEIFDDQFSVERPDGSNFTLKIRSTKLEDSAMYFCASSLQTQYFGPGTRLLVL.

The chain has TRBV6-2 or TRBV6-3 and TRBJ2-5; TRBD2 aligns across 11 bases. Germline CDR1 and CDR2: MNHEY and SVGEGT. CDR3 size: 13 residues. The trim removed 4 bases at V and 7 bases at J, leaving 2 bases unmatched. CDR3 coding DNA: TGTGCCAGCAGTTCGACTAGCGGGGTGACCCAGTACTTC. This encodes CASSSTSGVTQYF.

This clonotype was counted between two and nine times. This chain links TRBV7-2 with TRBJ2-2; D may be TRBD2 (5 bases). The CDR3 runs to 14 residues. V lost 1 base to trimming and J lost 12 bases, with 15 bases between them. The germline V gene encodes CDR1 SGHTA and CDR2 FQGNSA. DNA for the CDR3: TGTGCCAGCAGCTTAGATTGGTTCAGCGGAAAGCTGTTTTTT. Translating gives CASSLDWFSGKLFF.

V gene TRBV6-1 combines with J gene TRBJ2-2; D call uncertain. This CDR3 spans 15 amino acids. Germline loops: CDR1 MNHNS, CDR2 SASEGT. V was cut by 5 bases and J by 5 bases, with 15 bases left in between. CDR3 nucleotides: TGTGCCAGCAGTCTCGGGCTAGGGTGGACCGGGGAGCTGTTTTTT. It is translated as CASSLGLGWTGELFF.

The chain combines TRBV30 with TRBJ1-1, with a weak D call TRBD1 (6 bases). Germline-derived CDR1 and CDR2 are GTSNPN and SVGIG (reference sequence). Trimming removed 5 bases at V and 4 bases at J, with 14 bases between. This CDR3 has 13 amino acids. CDR3 DNA sequence: TGTGCCTGGTGGGGGGGGGCAGCCACTGAAGCTTTCTTT. Translated, it gives CAWWGGAATEAFF. The entire variable domain, with the rest obtained from reference TRBV30 and TRBJ1-1, is as follows: SQTIHQWPATLVQPVGSPLSLECTVEGTSNPNLYWYRQAAGRGLQLLFYSVGIGQISSEVPQNLSASRPQDRQFILSSKKLLLSDSGFYLCAWWGGAATEAFFGQGTRLTVV.

This clonotype was recorded a few times. This chain uses TRBV12-3 or TRBV12-4 with TRBJ1-2; D ambiguous. Trimming shortened V by 5 bases and J by 6 bases, and 19 bases separated the two germline ends. The CDR3 contains 15 residues. Here the CDR3 reads CASSPYSGFMDGYTF. Here the CDR3 DNA reads TGTGCCAGCAGTCCCTATTCGGGCTTCATGGATGGCTACACCTTC.

This clonotype was counted only a few times. The rearrangement joins TRBV3-1 to TRBJ1-2; 8 bases map to TRBD1. The CDR3 extends over 13 amino acids. V shed 2 bases, J shed 8 bases, and the junction held 4 bases outside the gene matches. Germline loops: CDR1 LGHDT, CDR2 YNNKEL (reference sequence). The CDR3 loop is CASSQQGAGGYTF. CDR3 bases: TGTGCCAGCAGCCAACAGGGGGCGGGCGGCTACACCTTC. The whole variable domain, filled in from reference TRBV3-1 and TRBJ1-2, reads DTAVSQTPKYLVTQMGNDKSIKCEQNLGHDTMYWYKQDSKKFLKIMFSYNNKELIINETVPNRFSPKSPDKAHLNLHINSLELGDSAVYFCASSQQGAGGYTFGSGTRLTVV.

This clonotype appeared a few times. The rearrangement links TRBV28 to TRBJ2-7, with a tentative D call TRBD2 (5 bases). The V end was cut by 3 bases, the J end by 2 bases, with 8 bases between. The CDR3 runs to 13 residues. In germline, CDR1 is MDHEN, CDR2 SYDVKM. The CDR3 is CASSFAGTYEQYF. The CDR3 DNA is TGTGCCAGCAGTTTCGCCGGGACCTACGAGCAGTACTTC.

This clonotype was counted between two and nine times. This chain uses TRBV10-3 with TRBJ1-2, with unresolved D. Germline lookup yields CDR1 ENHRY and CDR2 SYGVKD. The CDR3 contains 12 residues. V lost 2 bases and J 4 bases, leaving 5 bases between the germline ends. CDR3 amino acids: CAISEVIYGYTF. The CDR3 DNA is TGTGCCATCAGTGAGGTTATCTATGGCTACACCTTC.

The chain recombines TRBV4-1 with TRBJ2-7, with D hard to call. Between the trimmed V and J ends, which lost 1 base and 2 bases, there was a span of 12 bases. The germline V gene has CDR1 MGHRA and CDR2 YSYEKL. CDR3 size: 15 residues. The CDR3 reads CASSQGLAAPYEQYV. The CDR3 coding sequence is TGCGCCAGCAGCCAAGGGCTCGCAGCTCCCTACGAGCAGTACGTC.

The chain is built from TRBV6-1 and TRBJ1-2, with D maybe TRBD1 (5 bases). The ends were cut back, 3 bases at V and 4 bases at J, with 12 bases in the middle. Germline CDR1 and CDR2: MNHNS and SASEGT. There are 14 residues in the CDR3. As DNA, the CDR3 is TGTGCCAGCAGTGAGGGGGAAGGAGGCTATGGCTACACCTTC. Residues: CASSEGEGGYGYTF.

This clonotype has a handful of counts. This chain links TRBV7-2 with TRBJ1-3; D is undetermined. The ends were cut back, 1 base at V and 6 bases at J, with 4 bases in the middle. There are 12 residues in the CDR3. Germline CDR1 reads SGHTA; CDR2 reads FQGNSA. DNA of the CDR3: TGTGCCAGCAGCTTAGGCCCAAACACCATATATTTT. Amino acid sequence: CASSLGPNTIYF.